These 20 T cell receptor beta chains were all obtained from the same sample, sequenced in a study of blood T cell repertoires in COVID-19. The repertoire was sequenced with immunoSEQ multiplex PCR; TCRdb's copy has only in-frame clones and lacks some. The sample carries 150,000 to 200,000 clones, 88% recorded once. Sequencing was done on a sample of peripheral blood. The receptors were gathered from a human donor in a cohort sampled during active COVID-19.

The CDR3 DNA reads TGTGCCAGTTACGAACAGGGTACGCAGTATTTT. Its protein is CASYEQGTQYF. The rearrangement links TRBV6-5 to TRBJ2-3, with a tentative D call TRBD1 (6 bases). Germline CDR1 reads MNHEY; CDR2 reads SVGAGI. The V end lost 9 bases, the J end lost 8 bases, and 12 bases lay between the germline ends. The CDR3 contains 11 residues.

This chain uses TRBV5-1 with TRBJ2-5; 11 bases line up with TRBD2. The CDR3 is made up of 16 amino acids. Germline CDR1 SGHRS, CDR2 YFSETQ. Unmatched junction bases numbered 3, after V lost 1 base and J lost 1 base. CDR3 sequence (DNA): TGCGCCAGCAGCTTGTCCCTAGCGGGGGGCCAAGAGACCCAGTACTTC. Encoded protein: CASSLSLAGGQETQYF.

The J gene is TRBJ2-3, the V gene TRBV7-2, with D perhaps TRBD2 (6 bases). This CDR3 spans 12 amino acids. Germline CDR1 reads SGHTA; CDR2 reads FQGNSA. With 3 bases removed from V and 12 bases from J, the gap between germline ends came to 13 bases. The CDR3 nucleotides read TGTGCCAGCAGCTTCAGCCGGGAGATTCAGTATTTT. Protein: CASSFSREIQYF. Drawing the rest from reference TRBV7-2 and TRBJ2-3, the complete variable domain is GAGVSQSPSNKVTEKGKDVELRCDPISGHTALYWYRQSLGQGLEFLIYFQGNSAPDKSGLPSDRFSAERTGGSVSTLTIQRTQQEDSAVYLCASSFSREIQYFGPGTRLTVL.

The chain joins TRBV5-1 to TRBJ1-2, with D perhaps matching TRBD1 (6 bases). CDR3 length: 14 residues. CDR1 is SGHRS, CDR2 YFSETQ, per germline. Trimming shortened V by 0 bases and J by 6 bases, and 12 bases separated the two germline ends. CDR3 sequence (DNA): TGCGCCAGCAGCTTGGATGGACAGTGGGATGGCTACACCTTC. This encodes CASSLDGQWDGYTF.

This chain connects TRBV6-2 or TRBV6-3 to TRBJ2-7; D is ambiguous. This CDR3 region has 14 residues. V was cut by 6 bases and J by 2 bases, with 14 bases left in between. Germline V lookup: CDR1 MNHEY, CDR2 SVGEGT. The chain's CDR3 is CASSSRLAPYEQYF. The CDR3 region has the DNA TGTGCCAGCAGCTCCCGACTGGCTCCCTACGAGCAGTACTTC.

This chain connects TRBV7-2 to TRBJ2-4, with D possibly being TRBD1 (6 bases). The V gene's germline CDR1 is SGHTA and CDR2 FQGNSA. The CDR3 contains 15 residues. The germline V and J ends were trimmed by 2 bases and 0 bases, with 8 bases remaining between them. The CDR3 DNA is TGTGCCAGCAGCTTACAGGGGCTAGCCAAAAACATTCAGTACTTC. Its protein is CASSLQGLAKNIQYF. The entire variable domain, with the rest obtained from reference TRBV7-2 and TRBJ2-4, is as follows: GAGVSQSPSNKVTEKGKDVELRCDPISGHTALYWYRQSLGQGLEFLIYFQGNSAPDKSGLPSDRFSAERTGGSVSTLTIQRTQQEDSAVYLCASSLQGLAKNIQYFGAGTRLSVL.

The J gene is TRBJ2-3, the V gene TRBV5-8; TRBD1 matches 7 bases. This CDR3 has 18 amino acids. V was clipped by 2 bases and J by 2 bases; unmatched bases: 14. Germline V gives CDR1 SGHTS, CDR2 YDEGEE. The chain's CDR3 is CASSFGAVGTANTDTQYF. The CDR3 DNA reads TGTGCCAGCAGCTTTGGGGCGGTGGGGACAGCGAACACAGATACGCAGTATTTT.

The rearrangement joins TRBV6-6 to TRBJ1-4; D unclear. Germline V lookup: CDR1 MNHNY, CDR2 SVGAGI (reference sequence). Trimming pared 0 bases from V and 4 bases from J, leaving 6 bases between. The CDR3 runs 14 residues. The CDR3 region is CASSYSTLNEKLFF. For the CDR3, the DNA is TGTGCCAGCAGTTACTCGACTCTTAATGAAAAACTGTTTTTT.

The chain carries TRBV5-1 and TRBJ2-7, with TRBD2 as a possible D gene (5 bases). With 0 bases removed from V and 5 bases from J, the gap between germline ends came to 12 bases. CDR1 is SGHRS, CDR2 YFSETQ, per germline. This CDR3 has 14 amino acids. The CDR3 nucleotides read TGCGCCAGCAGCTTGGACCGGGGAGTCCACGAGCAGTACTTC. This gives the protein CASSLDRGVHEQYF.

The gene calls are TRBV4-3 and TRBJ1-2; 7 positions match TRBD1. The CDR3 contains 14 residues. CDR1 is LGHNA, CDR2 YSLEER, per germline. The J segment lost 6 bases and the V segment lost 0 bases, leaving 4 bases of the junction unmatched. CDR3 loop: CASSQEWDSHGYTF. The CDR3 region has the DNA TGCGCCAGCAGCCAAGAATGGGACAGCCATGGCTACACCTTC.

The chain carries TRBV15 and TRBJ2-5; D perhaps matches TRBD2 (5 bases). V was pared by 0 bases and J by 9 bases, with 8 bases between. The CDR3 totals 12 residues. Germline values: CDR1 LNHNV, CDR2 YYDKDF (reference sequence). The CDR3 sequence is CATSRDQEAQYF. In nucleotides, the CDR3 is TGTGCCACCAGCAGAGATCAGGAGGCCCAGTACTTC. Using reference TRBV15 and TRBJ2-5 for the parts outside the CDR3, the full variable domain is DAMVIQNPRYQVTQFGKPVTLSCSQTLNHNVMYWYQQKSSQAPKLLFHYYDKDFNNEADTPDNFQSRRPNTSFCFLDIRSPGLGDTAMYLCATSRDQEAQYFGPGTRLLVL.

This clone was counted once. The V and J genes are TRBV28 and TRBJ1-5; TRBD1 is a possible D gene (6 bases). CDR1 MDHEN and CDR2 SYDVKM come from the germline V gene. V lost 6 bases and J lost 2, with 11 bases in between. The CDR3 has 14 residues. CDR3 sequence reads: CASRQGFRNQPQHF. In nucleotides, the CDR3 is TGTGCCAGCAGACAGGGTTTTCGCAATCAGCCCCAGCATTTT.

This clone was counted between two and nine times. V and J are TRBV7-8 and TRBJ2-1; D perhaps matches TRBD2 (6 bases). Germline CDR1 is SGHVS and CDR2 is FQNEAQ. The CDR3 runs to 15 residues. Trimming shortened V by 0 bases and J by 8 bases, and 14 bases separated the two germline ends. CDR3 nucleotides: TGTGCCAGCAGCTTAGCGCTGACTAGTCCCTATGAGCAGTTCTTC. Amino acids: CASSLALTSPYEQFF.

This sequence joins TRBV28 and TRBJ2-7; 7 bases align to TRBD2. The CDR3 covers 14 residues. The V segment lost 7 bases and the J segment 0 bases; nucleotides outside the gene matches: 6. Looked up from germline, CDR1 is MDHEN and CDR2 is SYDVKM. In DNA, the CDR3 is TGTGCCAGCATAGGGAGGGGTTTCTCCTACGAGCAGTACTTC. Translation: CASIGRGFSYEQYF.

The V gene is TRBV27, the J gene TRBJ2-5; 9 bases are shared with TRBD1. Losses at the gene ends were 8 bases for V and 5 bases for J; bases not matched to a gene: 9. Germline CDR1 reads MNHEY; CDR2 reads SMNVEV (reference sequence). The CDR3 spans 14 residues. DNA for the CDR3: TGTGCCAGCCTAAGACAGGGGGGGTCGGAGACCCAGTACTTC. Translation: CASLRQGGSETQYF.

V gene TRBV5-1 combines with J gene TRBJ1-1; no reliable D call. Per germline, CDR1 SGHRS and CDR2 YFSETQ. The CDR3 is made up of 14 amino acids. With 4 bases removed from V and 5 bases from J, the gap between germline ends came to 15 bases. The CDR3 reads CASSLGPPGTEAFF. The CDR3 bases are TGCGCCAGCAGCCTCGGGCCCCCGGGGACTGAAGCTTTCTTT.

In this sample, this clone turned up a few times. The chain couples TRBV15 to TRBJ2-1; 10 bases align to TRBD2. V gave up 3 bases and J gave up 4 bases; unmatched junction bases: 9. Looked up from germline, CDR1 is LNHNV and CDR2 is YYDKDF (reference sequence). The CDR3 runs to 17 residues. The CDR3 sequence is CATSSASGREIYNEQFF. The CDR3, as DNA: TGTGCCACCAGCAGCGCCAGCGGGAGGGAAATTTACAATGAGCAGTTCTTC.

This sequence joins TRBV7-2 and TRBJ2-7; D gene uncertain. Between the trimmed V and J ends, which lost 5 bases and 5 bases, there was a span of 10 bases. Germline V gene data show CDR1 as SGHTA and CDR2 as FQGNSA. The CDR3 consists of 12 residues. The CDR3 reads CASSQKANEQYF. The CDR3 region has the DNA TGTGCCAGCAGCCAAAAAGCTAACGAGCAGTACTTC.

This clone was seen only once. The rearrangement uses TRBV11-2 and TRBJ2-1, with TRBD2 matching 12 bases. The CDR3 runs 15 residues. After removal of 6 bases from V and 6 bases from J, the junction contained 6 bases not matched to a gene. From germline, CDR1 is SGHAT and CDR2 FQNNGV. In nucleotides, the CDR3 is TGTGCCAGCAGACACCCGGGACTAGCGGGCAATGAGCAGTTCTTC. Its protein product is CASRHPGLAGNEQFF.

Here the CDR3 reads CASSQELYTEAFF. CDR3 coding DNA: TGCGCCAGCAGCCAAGAGTTATACACTGAAGCTTTCTTT. This chain connects TRBV4-1 to TRBJ1-1; no clear D. Per germline, CDR1 MGHRA and CDR2 YSYEKL. V dropped 0 bases and J dropped 3 bases, with 5 bases sitting between them. CDR3 length: 13 amino acids.